The entry below describes one T cell receptor (beta chain). The data were produced by immunoSEQ multiplex PCR, yet TCRdb's version contains in-frame clones alone and is incomplete. The table has around 50,000 clones, almost 90% seen once. The time point here: cycle 4 day 1 (C4D1), after less than seven weeks of nivolumab. Brentuximab vedotin exposure varied, and every patient relapsed after autologous stem cell transplantation. The sample comes from a study of PD-1 blockade in classical Hodgkin lymphoma. This receptor was taken from a human donor with classical Hodgkin lymphoma. Sequencing was performed on peripheral blood mononuclear cells (PBMCs), taken before the fourth cycle of nivolumab.

The CDR3 DNA reads TGTGCCAGTAGTATTGGGGGGGCCAGCTACGAGCAGTACTTC. The encoded protein is CASSIGGASYEQYF. The chain joins TRBV19 to TRBJ2-7; D is possibly TRBD2 (7 bases). The CDR3 is made up of 14 amino acids. Trimming cost V 3 bases and J 3 bases, with 12 bases left between them. CDR1 is LNHDA, CDR2 SQIVND, per germline (reference sequence).